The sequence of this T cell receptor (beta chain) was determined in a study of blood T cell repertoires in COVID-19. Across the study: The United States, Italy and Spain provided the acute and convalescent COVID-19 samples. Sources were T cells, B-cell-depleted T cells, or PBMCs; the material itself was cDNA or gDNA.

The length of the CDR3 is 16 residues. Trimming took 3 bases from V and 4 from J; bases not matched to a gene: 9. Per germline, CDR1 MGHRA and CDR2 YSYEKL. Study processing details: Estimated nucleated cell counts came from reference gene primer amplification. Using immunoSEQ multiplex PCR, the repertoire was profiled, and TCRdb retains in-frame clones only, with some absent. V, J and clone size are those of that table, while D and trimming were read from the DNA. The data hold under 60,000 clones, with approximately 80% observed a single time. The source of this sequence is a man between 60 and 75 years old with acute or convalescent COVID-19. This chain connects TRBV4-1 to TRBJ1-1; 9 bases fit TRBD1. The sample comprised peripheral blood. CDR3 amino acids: CASSHTPGTGSTEAFF. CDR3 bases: TGCGCCAGCAGCCACACCCCCGGGACAGGGAGCACTGAAGCTTTCTTT.